This T cell receptor (beta chain) comes out of a study of blood T cells in healthy people across ages. There are 15 residues in the CDR3. The germline V gene has CDR1 LNHDA and CDR2 SQIVND (reference sequence). V gave up 1 base and J gave up 7 bases, with 14 bases separating them. Then a second PCR, running roughly 7 to 11 cycles, was carried out with a sample-barcoded 5' primer and a J-beta primer mix. The template-switch adaptor, which had 12 random nucleotides, put a tag on each cDNA molecule. In TCRdb, the 5' RACE reads were re-called with MiXCR into one record per CDR3 protein. In the table there are about 1.6 million distinct CDR3 sequences, about 31% of which are singletons. As for this clonotype: Its target is unknown.

Study-wide points: Diversity of TCR beta per million T cells declined in a roughly linear way with age.

Sequenced: blood. J is TRBJ2-1 and V is TRBV19; D is possibly TRBD2 (7 bases). The receptor was derived from a woman in her twenties or thirties in good health. CDR3 nucleotides: TGTGCCAGTAGTATAGCAGCGGGAAGGGGGAATGAGCAGTTCTTC. Translation gives CASSIAAGRGNEQFF.